These 30 T cell receptor beta chains were sequenced from one sample in a study of T-cell memory formation after mild COVID-19. TCRdb recomputed calls from the 5' RACE reads with MiXCR, one row per CDR3 protein. The data show 470,000 or so distinct CDR3 sequences, more than 15% seen once. The sequencing sample was made of PBMCs or a T cell subset sorted from them (not recorded which). These TCRs come from a man between 18 and 35 years old who had mild COVID-19 (a few samples of this study predate the infection). Cell type and time point are not known.

The chain carries TRBV6-2 or TRBV6-3 and TRBJ2-1, with TRBD2 matching over 10 bases. Looked up from germline, CDR1 is MNHEY and CDR2 is SVGEGT. CDR3 length: 16 amino acids. V shed 7 bases, J shed 4 bases, and the junction held 10 bases outside the gene matches. CDR3 amino acids: CASIQLAGGPYNEQFF. In DNA, the CDR3 is TGTGCCAGCATCCAATTAGCGGGGGGACCGTACAATGAGCAGTTCTTC.

This clonotype has just a few counts. The chain links TRBV4-2 to TRBJ1-1, with a weak D call TRBD1 (6 bases). This CDR3 has 18 amino acids. Deletions cut 0 bases from V and 8 bases from J, with 25 bases between. CDR1 is LGHNA and CDR2 is YNFKEQ in the germline V gene. The CDR3 DNA reads as TGTGCCAGCAGCCAAGATCTTGCAGGGGTCGGAGGGTTATCCGAAGCTTTCTTT. Protein sequence: CASSQDLAGVGGLSEAFF.

The J gene is TRBJ2-1, the V gene TRBV4-1; the match to TRBD2 covers 10 bases. Germline assignment: CDR1 MGHRA and CDR2 YSYEKL. CDR3 size: 16 residues. Germline trimming cut 0 bases from V and 8 bases from J; bases unmatched to any gene: 7. The DNA of the CDR3 is TGCGCCAGCAGCCAAGATCCCAGCGGGGGGGCTGATGAGCAGTTCTTC. It is translated as CASSQDPSGGADEQFF.

This clonotype came up a few times. V is TRBV5-1 and J is TRBJ2-1; 7 bases line up with TRBD1. Germline V gene lookup returns CDR1 SGHRS and CDR2 YFSETQ. V lost 8 bases and J lost 0; bases outside the gene matches: 8. The CDR3 has 15 amino acids. The CDR3 here is CARPPEGASYNEQFF. CDR3 bases: TGCGCCAGGCCGCCCGAGGGGGCCTCCTACAATGAGCAGTTCTTC.

V and J are TRBV5-1 and TRBJ2-2; tentatively, D is TRBD2 (7 bases). Germline V gene sequence: CDR1 SGHRS, CDR2 YFSETQ. Trimming stripped 2 bases from V and 4 bases from J, with 21 bases between. CDR3 length equals 18 residues. The CDR3 is CASSFSFLRGRGTGELFF. CDR3 coding DNA: TGCGCCAGCAGCTTCTCGTTCCTGCGGGGGCGCGGCACCGGGGAGCTGTTTTTT.

The CDR3 bases are TGCGCCAACCTAGATGGCTACACCTTC. Protein sequence: CANLDGYTF. This chain uses TRBV5-1 with TRBJ1-2; D remains ambiguous. Germline V gene sequence: CDR1 SGHRS, CDR2 YFSETQ. This CDR3 contains 9 residues. V was shortened by 9 bases and J by 6 bases, with 6 bases between the two germline ends.

This clonotype was seen a handful of times. The chain recombines TRBV28 with TRBJ2-1; no clear D gene. In germline, CDR1 is MDHEN, CDR2 SYDVKM. V gave up 6 bases and J gave up 2 bases, with 14 bases separating them. The CDR3 loop spans 15 amino acids. The CDR3 here is CASSSDTTAYNEQFF. CDR3 sequence (DNA): TGTGCCAGCAGCTCAGACACCACAGCCTACAATGAGCAGTTCTTC.

This clonotype was detected only once. The chain joins TRBV21-1 to TRBJ1-2; TRBD1, as called in the table, went unchecked against the DNA. TRBV21-1 is listed as a pseudogene. The CDR3 length is 14 residues. CDR3 nucleotides: TGTGCCAGCAGCGCCCGACAGCTTTTCTATGGCTACACCTTC. Its protein is CASSARQLFYGYTF.

This chain connects TRBV12-3 or TRBV12-4 to TRBJ2-7; D remains unclear. This CDR3 is 13 amino acids long. The ends were cut back, 6 bases at V and 5 bases at J, with 14 bases in the middle. The CDR3 DNA reads TGTGCCAGCAGCGGTTGGGCCGAGGACGAGCAGTACTTC. It codes for CASSGWAEDEQYF.

This clonotype was seen a few times. CDR3 in DNA: TGTGCCAGCAGCTTAGCACAGGTTTCCTCCTACAATGAGCAGTTCTTC. Translated: CASSLAQVSSYNEQFF. V and J are TRBV7-2 and TRBJ2-1, with a weak D call TRBD1 (5 bases). The V end lost 0 bases, the J end lost 0 bases, and 9 bases lay between the germline ends. The CDR3 is 16 residues long. Germline-derived CDR1 and CDR2 are SGHTA and FQGNSA.

This clonotype was recorded a few times. V gene TRBV5-4 combines with J gene TRBJ2-3; TRBD1 matches at 8 bases. The CDR3 totals 14 residues. The ends lost 4 bases at V and 5 bases at J; junction bases unmatched: 6. Germline V CDR1 and CDR2: SGHNT, YYREEE (reference sequence). The CDR3 loop reads CASSGQGRGDTQYF. Here the CDR3 DNA reads TGTGCCAGCAGCGGACAGGGCCGGGGAGATACGCAGTATTTT.

This clonotype was seen many times. This chain uses TRBV7-2 with TRBJ2-1, with D possibly matching TRBD2 (6 bases). This CDR3 has 17 residues. Trimming took 4 bases from V and 3 from J, leaving 19 bases between them. In germline, CDR1 is SGHTA, CDR2 FQGNSA. The CDR3 DNA is TGTGCCAGCAGCTCCATTCCCGGGACTGTCTACTACAATGAGCAGTTCTTC. Its translation: CASSSIPGTVYYNEQFF.

The chain couples TRBV9 to TRBJ1-6; TRBD1 might be the D (6 bases). Germline-derived CDR1 and CDR2 are SGDLS and YYNGEE. V lost 1 base to trimming and J lost 3 bases, with 17 bases between them. The CDR3 is made up of 18 amino acids. CDR3 coding DNA: TGTGCCAGCAGCGTAAACCCAAATTCGACAGGCTATAATTCACCCCTCCACTTT. Protein product: CASSVNPNSTGYNSPLHF.

In its sample, this clonotype was seen a few times. The chain carries TRBV2 and TRBJ2-7; D is unclear. The CDR3 spans 12 residues. Germline-derived CDR1 and CDR2 are SNHLY and FYNNEI. Trimming removed 5 bases from V and 7 bases from J, with 12 bases in between. CDR3 DNA: TGTGCCAGCAGTATCCCCACGCGAGAGCAGTACGTC. It yields the protein CASSIPTREQYV.

The V and J genes are TRBV7-2 and TRBJ1-3; the D gene is possibly TRBD1 (6 bases). This CDR3 spans 15 amino acids. In germline, CDR1 is SGHTA, CDR2 FQGNSA. Trimming cost V 2 bases and J 4 bases, with 12 bases left between them. For the CDR3, the DNA is TGTGCCAGCAGCTTAATTGCAGGGGTCGGAAACACCATATATTTT. Its translation is CASSLIAGVGNTIYF.

The chain employs TRBV2 and TRBJ2-1; TRBD2 matches at 14 bases. This CDR3 comprises 14 residues. Germline values: CDR1 SNHLY, CDR2 FYNNEI. The junction had 8 bases not matched to a gene; V was cut back by 10 bases and J by 9 bases. The CDR3 sequence: CATGTSGGLGEQFF. In DNA, the CDR3 is TGTGCCACCGGGACTAGCGGGGGTCTAGGTGAGCAGTTCTTC.

The gene calls are TRBV18 and TRBJ2-2, with a tentative D call TRBD1 (6 bases). The CDR3 is 14 residues long. The germline V gene has CDR1 KGHSH and CDR2 LQKENI. Trimming removed 6 bases at V and 4 bases at J, with 12 bases between. The CDR3 DNA is TGTGCCAGCTCGCAACCAGGGGTCACCGGGGAGCTGTTTTTT. Its translation: CASSQPGVTGELFF.

This clonotype was observed many times. This chain links TRBV4-3 with TRBJ1-2; D unclear. Germline V gene data show CDR1 as LGHNA and CDR2 as YSLEER. This CDR3 is built from 15 residues. Trimming left V 1 base short and J 4 bases short, with 13 bases between. As DNA, the CDR3 is TGCGCCAGCAGCCAAGGGGGAGGTGACCGCTATGGCTACACCTTC. Protein: CASSQGGGDRYGYTF.

In this sample, this clonotype turned up a few times. The CDR3 here is CASSPLPDRVGNEQFF. The CDR3 nucleotides read TGTGCCAGCAGCCCACTCCCGGACAGGGTGGGCAATGAGCAGTTCTTC. The chain links TRBV12-3 or TRBV12-4 to TRBJ2-1, with TRBD1 matching 8 bases. The junction had 13 bases not matched to a gene; V was cut back by 6 bases and J by 6 bases. The CDR3 loop spans 16 amino acids.

The chain carries TRBV18 and TRBJ2-7, with a weak D call TRBD1 (6 bases). There are 14 residues in the CDR3. The germline gives CDR1 KGHSH, CDR2 LQKENI. V gave up 3 bases and J gave up 4 bases, with 13 bases separating them. CDR3 loop: CASSPGAPNYEQYV. The DNA for the CDR3 is TGTGCCAGCTCACCGGGGGCCCCCAATTACGAGCAGTACGTC.

This clonotype was recorded a few times. The chain joins TRBV6-2 or TRBV6-3 to TRBJ2-3; the D is unclear. CDR1 is MNHEY and CDR2 is SVGEGT in the germline V gene. The CDR3 runs to 13 residues. The V and J ends lost 5 bases and 0 bases respectively, with 6 bases between them. In DNA form, the CDR3 reads TGTGCCAGCAGTAGGCCCAGCACAGATACGCAGTATTTT. Its protein product is CASSRPSTDTQYF.

The V and J genes are TRBV6-5 and TRBJ2-7; D is ambiguous. Germline V gene lookup returns CDR1 MNHEY and CDR2 SVGAGI. This CDR3 has 14 residues. Trimming took 0 bases from V and 4 from J, leaving 10 bases between them. In nucleotides, the CDR3 is TGTGCCAGCAGTTACTCGCCGGAACGGTACGAGCAGTACTTC. This codes for CASSYSPERYEQYF.

This clonotype turned up a few times. The rearrangement links TRBV27 to TRBJ2-1, with 7 positions matching TRBD2. This CDR3 contains 16 residues. The germline gives CDR1 MNHEY, CDR2 SMNVEV (reference sequence). V was clipped by 5 bases and J by 1 base; unmatched bases: 8. CDR3 residues: CASSTLSAGSYNEQFF. DNA of the CDR3: TGTGCCAGCAGTACCCTCTCAGCGGGGTCCTACAATGAGCAGTTCTTC.

This clonotype was recorded a few times. The chain uses TRBV7-2 and TRBJ2-5; TRBD2 matches at 11 bases. This CDR3 contains 13 residues. V shed 5 bases, J shed 9 bases, and the junction held 5 bases outside the gene matches. Germline assignment: CDR1 SGHTA and CDR2 FQGNSA. In nucleotides, the CDR3 is TGTGCCAGCAGCCAACTAGCGGGGGTGCCCCAGTACTTC. Its translation is CASSQLAGVPQYF.

The chain uses TRBV7-8 and TRBJ1-2, with D possibly being TRBD1 (6 bases). The CDR3 length is 14 residues. CDR1 is SGHVS, CDR2 FQNEAQ, per germline. With 1 base removed from V and 4 bases from J, the gap between germline ends came to 10 bases. CDR3 amino acids: CASSLEVRGYGYTF. CDR3 DNA sequence: TGTGCCAGCAGCTTAGAGGTCAGGGGCTATGGCTACACCTTC.

This clonotype was observed many times. The chain has TRBV4-3 and TRBJ2-3; TRBD2 matches at 10 bases. This CDR3 has 17 residues. Germline CDR1 is LGHNA and CDR2 is YSLEER. The V and J ends lost 3 bases and 7 bases, in that order; junction bases with no gene match: 13. Written as DNA, the CDR3 is TGCGCCAGCAGCCAGGATTTTAGCGGGGGGCCGTACTATACGCAGTATTTT. This sequence encodes CASSQDFSGGPYYTQYF.

V gene TRBV20-1 combines with J gene TRBJ2-3, with a weak D call TRBD2 (7 bases). The CDR3 runs to 15 residues. Deletions cut 0 bases from V and 11 bases from J, with 21 bases between. Per the germline V gene, CDR1 is DFQATT and CDR2 is SNEGSKA (reference sequence). CDR3 DNA sequence: TGCAGTGCTAGAGATGAATTGGCGGCGGGGGCCCGGCAGTATTTT. This gives the protein CSARDELAAGARQYF.

The rearrangement joins TRBV5-1 to TRBJ1-1; 7 nucleotides match TRBD1. There are 13 residues in the CDR3. The ends lost 4 bases at V and 7 bases at J; junction bases unmatched: 7. Germline V gene lookup returns CDR1 SGHRS and CDR2 YFSETQ. The CDR3 reads CASSTGVGDEAFF. CDR3 DNA sequence: TGCGCCAGCAGCACAGGGGTCGGAGATGAAGCTTTCTTT.

The chain recombines TRBV20-1 with TRBJ2-3; 8 positions agree with TRBD2. Per the germline V gene, CDR1 is DFQATT and CDR2 is SNEGSKA (reference sequence). The CDR3 has 13 residues. The V gene end was trimmed by 5 bases and the J gene end by 6 bases; junction bases not matched to a gene: 7. The CDR3 region is CSARRAGADTQYF. For the CDR3, the DNA is TGCAGTGCTCGACGAGCGGGGGCGGATACGCAGTATTTT.

This clonotype came up many times. The rearrangement joins TRBV20-1 to TRBJ2-4; no clear D. The CDR3 has 16 residues. Germline CDR1 and CDR2: DFQATT and SNEGSKA (reference sequence). Trimming removed 0 bases at V and 0 bases at J, with 12 bases between. The CDR3 protein is CSARDPMSLAKNIQYF. The CDR3 DNA sequence: TGCAGTGCTAGAGATCCCATGTCGCTAGCCAAAAACATTCAGTACTTC.